The 17 T cell receptor beta chains below were found in one sample sequenced in a study of cytomegalovirus exposure and HLA in healthy donors. PCR used 60 Vbeta primers and 13 Jbeta primers. Libraries were prepared by immunoSEQ multiplex PCR; TCRdb keeps only in-frame clonotypes and omits some of them. The table records about 110,000 clones, roughly two thirds of them present only once. Sequenced material: PBMCs. The receptors shown here come from a female donor in good health and CMV-seronegative.

The chain carries TRBV30 and TRBJ1-2, with 8 bases identical to TRBD1. There are 16 residues in the CDR3. In germline, CDR1 is GTSNPN, CDR2 SVGIG (reference sequence). The J segment lost 0 bases and the V segment lost 3 bases, leaving 9 bases of the junction unmatched. The CDR3 loop is CAWSLGQVLANYGYTF. CDR3 nucleotides: TGTGCCTGGAGCCTGGGACAGGTTTTAGCTAACTATGGCTACACCTTC. Full variable domain (missing parts from reference TRBV30 and TRBJ1-2): SQTIHQWPATLVQPVGSPLSLECTVEGTSNPNLYWYRQAAGRGLQLLFYSVGIGQISSEVPQNLSASRPQDRQFILSSKKLLLSDSGFYLCAWSLGQVLANYGYTFGSGTRLTVV.

This chain connects TRBV7-2 to TRBJ2-1, with 7 nucleotides matching TRBD2. Trimming cost V 1 base and J 3 bases; bases outside gene matches: 6. This CDR3 has 16 residues. Germline V gene data show CDR1 as SGHTA and CDR2 as FQGNSA. The CDR3 spells CASSLDAGRNYNEQFF. The DNA for the CDR3 is TGTGCCAGCAGCTTAGACGCCGGGAGGAACTACAATGAGCAGTTCTTC.

V is TRBV27 and J is TRBJ2-1, with D perhaps matching TRBD2 (6 bases). Germline CDR1 is MNHEY and CDR2 is SMNVEV (reference sequence). V lost 4 bases and J lost 13, with 17 bases in between. The CDR3 sequence is 13 residues long. CDR3: CASSSNRGLKQFF. The CDR3 nucleotides read TGTGCCAGCAGTTCCAACAGAGGACTAAAACAGTTCTTC.

The gene calls are TRBV2 and TRBJ1-1; D gene uncertain. Germline CDR1 reads SNHLY; CDR2 reads FYNNEI. The CDR3 runs to 13 residues. Deletions cut 11 bases from V and 1 base from J, with 14 bases between. The CDR3 spells CAGKLSGNTEAFF. DNA for the CDR3: TGTGCCGGCAAACTCTCAGGGAACACTGAAGCTTTCTTT.

This clone was observed a single time. The chain recombines TRBV9 with TRBJ2-7; D ambiguous. V shed 0 bases and J shed 3 bases, with 7 bases lying between them. The germline V gene has CDR1 SGDLS and CDR2 YYNGEE. The length of the CDR3 is 13 residues. CDR3 sequence (DNA): TGTGCCAGCAGCGTAGGGCTAGACTACGAGCAGTACTTC. This gives the protein CASSVGLDYEQYF.

The genes are TRBV5-1 and TRBJ1-2; D not resolved. This CDR3 comprises 16 residues. Germline-derived CDR1 and CDR2 are SGHRS and YFSETQ. Deletions cut 0 bases from V and 3 bases from J, with 15 bases between. The CDR3 spells CASSLARVEEDYGYTF. CDR3 nucleotide sequence: TGCGCCAGCAGCTTGGCCCGGGTGGAGGAGGACTATGGCTACACCTTC.

V is TRBV11-3 and J is TRBJ2-3, with D unresolved. Germline assignment: CDR1 SGHNT and CDR2 YENEEA. This CDR3 has 13 amino acids. Trimming stripped 4 bases from V and 4 bases from J, with 9 bases between. The DNA of the CDR3 is TGTGCCAGCAGCTCTCTTTCAGCAGATACGCAGTATTTT. This codes for CASSSLSADTQYF.

V is TRBV6-1 and J is TRBJ2-7; TRBD2 might be the D (5 bases). The CDR3 covers 13 residues. CDR1 is MNHNS, CDR2 SASEGT, per germline. Trimming took 1 base from V and 5 from J, leaving 9 bases between them. Here the CDR3 reads CASSEVDLNEQYF. In nucleotides, the CDR3 is TGTGCCAGCAGTGAAGTGGACTTGAACGAGCAGTACTTC.

The V gene is TRBV5-4, the J gene TRBJ2-6, with a possible D match to TRBD2 (5 bases). Trimming shortened V by 6 bases and J by 2 bases, and 12 bases separated the two germline ends. The CDR3 consists of 15 residues. Germline CDR1 is SGHNT and CDR2 is YYREEE (reference sequence). CDR3 residues: CASTTNQPGANVLTF. The CDR3 DNA reads TGTGCCAGCACGACTAACCAGCCTGGGGCCAACGTCCTGACTTTC.

The rearrangement links TRBV5-1 to TRBJ2-1; D is unresolved. The CDR3 totals 15 residues. From germline, CDR1 is SGHRS and CDR2 YFSETQ. The V and J ends lost 0 bases and 0 bases respectively, with 7 bases between them. The CDR3 protein is CASSLESSSYNEQFF. DNA for the CDR3: TGCGCCAGCAGCTTGGAGTCGAGCTCCTACAATGAGCAGTTCTTC.

For the CDR3, the DNA is TGTGCCAGCAGTTCCTCCTCTAGCGGGAGATACTCCTACAATGAGCAGTTCTTC. Translated: CASSSSSSGRYSYNEQFF. This sequence joins TRBV28 and TRBJ2-1, with 10 bases identical to TRBD2. V shed 4 bases, J shed 0 bases, and the junction held 9 bases outside the gene matches. There are 18 residues in the CDR3. Germline V lookup: CDR1 MDHEN, CDR2 SYDVKM. Full variable domain (outside the CDR3, taken from reference TRBV28 and TRBJ2-1): DVKVTQSSRYLVKRTGEKVFLECVQDMDHENMFWYRQDPGLGLRLIYFSYDVKMKEKGDIPEGYSVSREKKERFSLILESASTNQTSMYLCASSSSSSGRYSYNEQFFGPGTRLTVL.

V is TRBV29-1 and J is TRBJ2-3; 7 bases line up with TRBD2. CDR3 length: 13 residues. CDR1 and CDR2 (germline): SQVTM, ANQGSEA. The CDR3 region has the DNA TGCAACCCGAGGCGGGAGCAACCCGATACGCAGTATTTT. As protein: CNPRREQPDTQYF.

Points on this clone: Distinct nucleotide sequences in the sample also encode this CDR3. The chain uses TRBV7-9 and TRBJ2-3; D gene ambiguous. Germline V CDR1 and CDR2: SEHNR, FQNEAQ (reference sequence). The CDR3 is 14 amino acids. The CDR3 loop is CASVSRASTDTQYF. CDR3 coding DNA: TGTGCGAGCGTCTCCCGAGCCTCCACAGATACGCAGTATTTT. The full variable domain, its missing parts supplied by reference TRBV7-9 and TRBJ2-3, is DTGVSQNPRHKITKRGQNVTFRCDPISEHNRLYWYRQTLGQGPEFLTYFQNEAQLEKSRLLSDRFSAERPKGSFSTLEIQRTEQGDSAMYLCASVSRASTDTQYFGPGTRLTVL.

The V gene is TRBV5-5, the J gene TRBJ2-1; 12 nucleotides match TRBD2. Germline CDR1 is SGHKS and CDR2 is YYEKEE (reference sequence). V dropped 4 bases and J dropped 13; count of bases not matched to a gene: 12. The CDR3 has 15 residues. Here the CDR3 reads CASSKTSGRGYTQFF. CDR3 DNA sequence: TGTGCCAGCAGCAAGACTAGCGGGAGAGGTTATACCCAGTTCTTC. The complete variable domain, with remaining parts taken from reference TRBV5-5 and TRBJ2-1, reads DAGVTQSPTHLIKTRGQQVTLRCSPISGHKSVSWYQQVLGQGPQFIFQYYEKEERGRGNFPDRFSARQFPNYSSELNVNALLLGDSALYLCASSKTSGRGYTQFFGPGTRLTVL.

The rearrangement joins TRBV27 to TRBJ1-1; maybe TRBD1 (6 bases). CDR1 MNHEY and CDR2 SMNVEV come from the germline V gene (reference sequence). With 5 bases removed from V and 0 bases from J, the gap between germline ends came to 16 bases. The CDR3 is 16 residues long. The CDR3 is CASSQTPGTLNTEAFF. The CDR3 DNA reads as TGTGCCAGCAGTCAAACCCCCGGGACACTGAACACTGAAGCTTTCTTT.

The chain couples TRBV9 to TRBJ1-3; the match to TRBD1 covers 8 bases. CDR3 length: 15 residues. With 4 bases clipped from V and 8 bases from J, the junction kept 11 bases outside the gene matches. Germline V gene data show CDR1 as SGDLS and CDR2 as YYNGEE. CDR3 DNA: TGTGCCAGCAGCACTAGGCCAGGGGGCGCAGACACCATATATTTT. It specifies CASSTRPGGADTIYF.

The CDR3 region is CASSTDRANYNEQFF. CDR3 sequence (DNA): TGTGCCAGCAGCACCGACAGGGCTAACTACAATGAGCAGTTCTTC. This rearrangement joins TRBV7-9 to TRBJ2-1, with TRBD1 identical over 7 bases. The trim removed 5 bases at V and 3 bases at J, leaving 7 bases unmatched. CDR3 length equals 15 residues. CDR1 and CDR2 (germline): SEHNR, FQNEAQ (reference sequence).